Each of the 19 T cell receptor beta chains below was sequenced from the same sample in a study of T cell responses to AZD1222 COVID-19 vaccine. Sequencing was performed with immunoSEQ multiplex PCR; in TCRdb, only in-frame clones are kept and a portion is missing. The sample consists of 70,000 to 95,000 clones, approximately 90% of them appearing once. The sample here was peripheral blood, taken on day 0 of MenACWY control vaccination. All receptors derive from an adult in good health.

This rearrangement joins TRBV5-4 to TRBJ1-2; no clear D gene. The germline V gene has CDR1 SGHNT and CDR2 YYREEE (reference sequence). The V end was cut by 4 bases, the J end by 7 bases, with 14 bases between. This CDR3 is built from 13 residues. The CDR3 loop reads CASSVIDVTGYTF. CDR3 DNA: TGTGCCAGCAGCGTGATAGATGTAACTGGCTACACCTTC.

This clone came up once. CDR3 region: CASSLGVGNQPQHF. The CDR3, as DNA: TGTGCCAGCAGCTTGGGAGTGGGCAATCAGCCCCAGCATTTT. The chain combines TRBV7-8 with TRBJ1-5; D is ambiguous. The V end lost 3 bases, the J end lost 2 bases, and 8 bases lay between the germline ends. In germline, CDR1 is SGHVS, CDR2 FQNEAQ. This CDR3 contains 14 residues.

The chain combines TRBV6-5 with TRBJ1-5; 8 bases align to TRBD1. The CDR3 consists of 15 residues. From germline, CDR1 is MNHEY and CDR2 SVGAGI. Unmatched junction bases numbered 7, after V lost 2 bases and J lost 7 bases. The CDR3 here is CASSYNRDRYQPQHF. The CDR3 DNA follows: TGTGCCAGCAGTTACAACCGGGACAGGTACCAGCCCCAGCATTTT.

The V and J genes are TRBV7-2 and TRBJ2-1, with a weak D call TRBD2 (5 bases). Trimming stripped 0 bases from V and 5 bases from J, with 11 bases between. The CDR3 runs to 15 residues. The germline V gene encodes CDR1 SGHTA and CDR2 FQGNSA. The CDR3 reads CASSLAASSDNEQFF. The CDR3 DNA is TGTGCCAGCAGCTTAGCGGCTAGCAGCGACAATGAGCAGTTCTTC.

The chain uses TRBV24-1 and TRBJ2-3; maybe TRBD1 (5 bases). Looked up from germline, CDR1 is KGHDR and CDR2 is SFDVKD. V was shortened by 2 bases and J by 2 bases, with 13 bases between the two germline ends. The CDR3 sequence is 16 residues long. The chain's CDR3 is CATSDYTGQNTDTQYF. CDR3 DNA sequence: TGTGCCACCAGTGATTACACAGGCCAAAACACAGATACGCAGTATTTT.

The CDR3, as DNA: TGTGCCAGCAGCTCTCGTGGGGGGCGCGGCTATGGCTACACCTTC. The encoded protein is CASSSRGGRGYGYTF. The chain employs TRBV5-4 and TRBJ1-2, with D perhaps matching TRBD1 (6 bases). This CDR3 has 15 residues. V was trimmed by 3 bases and J by 4 bases, leaving 16 bases between them. Germline V CDR1 and CDR2: SGHNT, YYREEE (reference sequence).

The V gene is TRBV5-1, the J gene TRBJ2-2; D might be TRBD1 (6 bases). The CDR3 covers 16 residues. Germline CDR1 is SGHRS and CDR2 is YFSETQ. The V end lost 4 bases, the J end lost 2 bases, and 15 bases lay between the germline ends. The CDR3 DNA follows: TGCGCCAGCAGCCCCTTGACAGGATCTAACACCGGGGAGCTGTTTTTT. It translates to CASSPLTGSNTGELFF.

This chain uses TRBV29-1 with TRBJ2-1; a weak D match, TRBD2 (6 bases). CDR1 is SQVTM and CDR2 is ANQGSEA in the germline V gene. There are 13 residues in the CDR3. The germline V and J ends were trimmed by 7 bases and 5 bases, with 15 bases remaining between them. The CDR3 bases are TGCAGCGCCGGGACTTTGGGCGACAATGAGCAGTTCTTC. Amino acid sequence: CSAGTLGDNEQFF.

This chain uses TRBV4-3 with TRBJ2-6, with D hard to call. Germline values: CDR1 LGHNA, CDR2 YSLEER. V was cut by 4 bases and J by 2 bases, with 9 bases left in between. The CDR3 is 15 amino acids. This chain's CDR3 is CASSRHYTGANVLTF. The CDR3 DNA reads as TGCGCCAGCAGCCGCCACTACACTGGGGCCAACGTCCTGACTTTC.

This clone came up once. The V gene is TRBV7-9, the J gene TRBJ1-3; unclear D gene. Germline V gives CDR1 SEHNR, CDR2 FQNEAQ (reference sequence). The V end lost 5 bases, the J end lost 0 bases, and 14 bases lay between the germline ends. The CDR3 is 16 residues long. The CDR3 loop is CASSALRGLSGNTIYF. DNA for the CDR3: TGTGCCAGCAGCGCCCTCAGAGGGCTCTCTGGAAACACCATATATTTT.

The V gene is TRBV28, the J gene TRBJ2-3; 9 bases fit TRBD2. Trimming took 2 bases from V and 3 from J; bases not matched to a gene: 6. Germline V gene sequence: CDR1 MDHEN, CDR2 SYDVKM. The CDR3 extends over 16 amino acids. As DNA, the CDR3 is TGTGCCAGCAGTTTACCTAGCGGGATCGGTACAGATACGCAGTATTTT. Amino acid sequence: CASSLPSGIGTDTQYF.

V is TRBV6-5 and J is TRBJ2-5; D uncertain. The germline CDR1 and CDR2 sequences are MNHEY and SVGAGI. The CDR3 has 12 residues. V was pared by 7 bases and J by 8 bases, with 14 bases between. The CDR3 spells CASKGLIGTQYF. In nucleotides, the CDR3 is TGTGCCAGCAAAGGATTGATTGGAACCCAGTACTTC.

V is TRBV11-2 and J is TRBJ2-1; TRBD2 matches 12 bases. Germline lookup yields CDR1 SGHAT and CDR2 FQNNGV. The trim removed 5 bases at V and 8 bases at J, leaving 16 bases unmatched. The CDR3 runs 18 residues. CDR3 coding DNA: TGTGCCAGCAGCAGGACTAGCGGGACAGGGCCCGGGAGCGATGAGCAGTTCTTC. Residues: CASSRTSGTGPGSDEQFF.

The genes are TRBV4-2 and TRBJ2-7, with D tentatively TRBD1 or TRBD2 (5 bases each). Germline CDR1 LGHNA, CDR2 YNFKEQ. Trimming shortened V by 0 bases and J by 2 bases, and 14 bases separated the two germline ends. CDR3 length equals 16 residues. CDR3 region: CASSQERGTGAYEQYF. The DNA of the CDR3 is TGTGCCAGCAGCCAAGAGAGGGGAACTGGAGCCTACGAGCAGTACTTC.

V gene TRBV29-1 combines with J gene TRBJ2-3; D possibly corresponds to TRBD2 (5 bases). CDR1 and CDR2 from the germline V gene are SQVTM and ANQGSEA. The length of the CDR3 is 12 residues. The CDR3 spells CTADSNTDTQYF. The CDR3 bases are TGCACCGCGGACTCCAACACAGATACGCAGTATTTT.

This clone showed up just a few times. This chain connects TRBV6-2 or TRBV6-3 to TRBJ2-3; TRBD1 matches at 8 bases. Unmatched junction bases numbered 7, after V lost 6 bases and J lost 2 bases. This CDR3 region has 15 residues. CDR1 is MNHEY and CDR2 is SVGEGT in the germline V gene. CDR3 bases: TGTGCCAGCAGCCCCGGGACAGGCCACACAGATACGCAGTATTTT. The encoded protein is CASSPGTGHTDTQYF.

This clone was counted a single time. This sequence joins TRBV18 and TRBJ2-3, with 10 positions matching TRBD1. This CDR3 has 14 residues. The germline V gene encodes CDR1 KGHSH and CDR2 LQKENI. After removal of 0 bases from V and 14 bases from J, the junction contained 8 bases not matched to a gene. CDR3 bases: TGTGCCAGCTCACCACCGGGACAGGGGCCCAGCTGGTATTTT. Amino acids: CASSPPGQGPSWYF. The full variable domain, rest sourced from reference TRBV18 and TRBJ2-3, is NAGVMQNPRHLVRRRGQEARLRCSPMKGHSHVYWYRQLPEEGLKFMVYLQKENIIDESGMPKERFSAEFPKEGPSILRIQQVVRGDSAAYFCASSPPGQGPSWYFGPGTRLTVL.

The CDR3 protein is CASSFTGHSYNEQFF. The DNA of the CDR3 is TGTGCCAGCAGTTTCACCGGACACTCCTACAATGAGCAGTTCTTC. The chain has TRBV6-5 and TRBJ2-1; D is possibly TRBD1 (5 bases). Germline V gene data show CDR1 as MNHEY and CDR2 as SVGAGI. Between the trimmed V and J ends, which lost 4 bases and 0 bases, there was a span of 10 bases. The CDR3 spans 15 residues.

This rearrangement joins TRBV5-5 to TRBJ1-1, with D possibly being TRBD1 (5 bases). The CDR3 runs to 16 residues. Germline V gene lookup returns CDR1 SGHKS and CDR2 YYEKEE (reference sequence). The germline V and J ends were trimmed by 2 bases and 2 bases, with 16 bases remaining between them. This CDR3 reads CASSFPSGVGNTEAFF. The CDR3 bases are TGTGCCAGCAGCTTTCCCTCGGGGGTGGGTAACACTGAAGCTTTCTTT.